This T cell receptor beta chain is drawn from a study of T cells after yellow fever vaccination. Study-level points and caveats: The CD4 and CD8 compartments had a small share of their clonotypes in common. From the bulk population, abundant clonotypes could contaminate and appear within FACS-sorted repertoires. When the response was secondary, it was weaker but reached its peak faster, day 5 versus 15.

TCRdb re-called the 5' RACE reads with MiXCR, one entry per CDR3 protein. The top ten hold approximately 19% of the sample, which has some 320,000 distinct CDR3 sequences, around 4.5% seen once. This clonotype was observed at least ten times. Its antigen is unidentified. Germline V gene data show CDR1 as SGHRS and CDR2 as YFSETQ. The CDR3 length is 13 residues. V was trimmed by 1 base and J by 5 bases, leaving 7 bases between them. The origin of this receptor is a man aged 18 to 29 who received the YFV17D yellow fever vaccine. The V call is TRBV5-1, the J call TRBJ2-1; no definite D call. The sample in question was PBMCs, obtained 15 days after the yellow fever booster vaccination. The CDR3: CASSLNSNNEQFF. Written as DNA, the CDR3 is TGCGCCAGCAGCTTGAACAGCAACAATGAGCAGTTCTTC.